Presented here are 18 T cell receptor beta chains from one specimen sequenced in a study of T cells after yellow fever vaccination (dated by TCRdb to about 2019). The method was 5' RACE. TCRdb shows the sequencer as Illumina NovaSeq 6000. Clones were called with MiXCR by TCRdb after fastp trimmed the public reads at Q25, and only in-frame beta chains were retained. Under each unique CDR3 protein, matching rows form one entry showing the most common genes and DNA. In all, the sample holds roughly 330,000 distinct CDR3 sequences, and 3.5% to 4.5% of those were seen once. The ten biggest clones cover approximately 25% of the sample. Reading the label with the study, this specimen's treatment or condition is: live attenuated yellow fever vaccine strain. The sequenced sample was PBMCs, obtained 5 days after the yellow fever booster vaccination. These receptors all come from a man aged 18 to 35 who received the YFV17D yellow fever vaccine.

This clonotype has a handful of counts. The V call is TRBV7-8, the J call TRBJ2-7; 7 bases fit TRBD1. This CDR3 region has 15 residues. The germline CDR1 and CDR2 sequences are SGHVS and FQNEAQ. After removal of 5 bases from V and 5 bases from J, the junction contained 12 bases not matched to a gene. The CDR3: CASSRDTGTDHEQYF. CDR3 sequence (DNA): TGTGCCAGCAGCCGAGATACTGGGACAGACCACGAGCAGTACTTC. Using reference TRBV7-8 and TRBJ2-7 for the parts outside the CDR3, the full variable domain is GAGVSQSPRYKVAKRGQDVALRCDPISGHVSLFWYQQALGQGPEFLTYFQNEAQLDKSGLPSDRFFAERPEGSVSTLKIQRTQQEDSAVYLCASSRDTGTDHEQYFGPGTRLTVT.

This clonotype was counted at least ten times. The chain couples TRBV5-6 to TRBJ2-5; no firm D call. Germline V CDR1 and CDR2: SGHDT, YYEEEE. There are 12 residues in the CDR3. V lost 0 bases and J lost 5, with 5 bases in between. CDR3 in DNA: TGTGCCAGCAGCTTGGCGTTGGAGACCCAGTACTTC. Encoded protein: CASSLALETQYF.

This clonotype showed up just a few times. The gene calls are TRBV6-1 and TRBJ2-3, with 7 bases that match TRBD1. The V gene end was trimmed by 3 bases and the J gene end by 2 bases; junction bases not matched to a gene: 11. The germline CDR1 and CDR2 sequences are MNHNS and SASEGT. This CDR3 region has 17 residues. In DNA, the CDR3 is TGTGCCAGCAGTGAGGAGTGGGACAGCTCCTACACAGATACGCAGTATTTT. Encoded protein: CASSEEWDSSYTDTQYF.

This clonotype was observed a few times. V usage is TRBV6-5 and J usage is TRBJ1-6, with D tentatively TRBD1 (6 bases). Germline V gene lookup returns CDR1 MNHEY and CDR2 SVGAGI. V lost 0 bases and J lost 7, with 13 bases in between. This CDR3 is 16 amino acids long. The CDR3 bases are TGTGCCAGCAGTTACTCGTTCAGGGGACGCAATTCACCCCTCCACTTT. It specifies CASSYSFRGRNSPLHF.

This clonotype has a handful of counts. The rearrangement joins TRBV6-2 or TRBV6-3 to TRBJ2-7; TRBD2 might be the D (6 bases). The CDR3 runs to 14 residues. The V gene's germline CDR1 is MNHEY and CDR2 SVGEGT. The V end lost 2 bases, the J end lost 3 bases, and 11 bases lay between the germline ends. The CDR3 loop reads CASSYRMGGYEQYV. The CDR3 nucleotides are TGTGCCAGCAGTTACCGGATGGGGGGCTACGAGCAGTACGTC.

V and J are TRBV12-3 or TRBV12-4 and TRBJ2-2; D not resolved. The CDR3 has 13 amino acids. Trimming pared 8 bases from V and 3 bases from J, leaving 10 bases between. This CDR3 is CASHPDHTGELFF. DNA for the CDR3: TGTGCCAGCCACCCCGACCACACCGGGGAGCTGTTTTTT.

The chain links TRBV7-2 to TRBJ2-3; 11 bases agree with TRBD2. Germline lookup yields CDR1 SGHTA and CDR2 FQGNSA. Trimming removed 5 bases from V and 2 bases from J; junction bases left unmatched: 9. The CDR3 sequence is 17 residues long. The CDR3 DNA follows: TGTGCCAGCAGCGTAGTTGGGACTAGCGGACTCACAGATACGCAGTATTTT. Translation gives CASSVVGTSGLTDTQYF.

This clonotype was recorded many times. The J gene is TRBJ1-1, the V gene TRBV25-1; D remains ambiguous. Germline CDR1 reads MGHDK; CDR2 reads SYGVNS. The V gene lost 1 base and the J gene lost 2 bases, with 11 bases spanning the gap. This CDR3 has 15 amino acids. This chain's CDR3 is CASSEFGSGNTEAFF. The CDR3 DNA sequence: TGTGCCAGCAGTGAATTCGGGTCAGGTAACACTGAAGCTTTCTTT.

The table lists this clonotype with many counts. The V and J genes are TRBV4-3 and TRBJ1-2, with 7 bases fitting TRBD1. The CDR3 totals 15 residues. The V gene's germline CDR1 is LGHNA and CDR2 YSLEER. Trimming at V came to 1 base and at J to 7 bases, leaving 9 bases not matched to a gene. The CDR3 sequence is CASSQGAQGWGGYTF. The CDR3 DNA reads TGCGCCAGCAGCCAAGGGGCACAGGGGTGGGGTGGCTACACCTTC.

In this sample, this clonotype turned up many times. The genes are TRBV12-3 or TRBV12-4 and TRBJ1-1; 9 nucleotides match TRBD1. CDR3 length: 13 amino acids. V lost 6 bases and J lost 6; bases outside the gene matches: 5. CDR3 nucleotide sequence: TGTGCCAGCAGACTAACAGGGGGCCCTGAAGCTTTCTTT. Protein: CASRLTGGPEAFF.

The chain carries TRBV24-1 and TRBJ2-5; D is possibly TRBD2 (6 bases). The V end was cut by 7 bases, the J end by 5 bases, with 10 bases between. The CDR3 sequence is 12 residues long. Germline CDR1 KGHDR, CDR2 SFDVKD. The CDR3 reads CATRGLLETQYF. The CDR3 DNA reads as TGTGCCACCAGGGGACTGCTGGAGACCCAGTACTTC.

The CDR3 DNA reads as TGTGCCACCCAACGCCTGGGGGGGCGCACAGATACGCAGTATTTT. Residues: CATQRLGGRTDTQYF. The chain has TRBV10-3 and TRBJ2-3, with a possible D match to TRBD2 (7 bases). The CDR3 loop spans 15 amino acids. Deletions cut 10 bases from V and 1 base from J, with 18 bases between. The germline V gene encodes CDR1 ENHRY and CDR2 SYGVKD.

There are a few counts of this clonotype. This chain links TRBV12-3 or TRBV12-4 with TRBJ1-2; 7 nucleotides line up with TRBD1. CDR3 length: 13 residues. V shed 6 bases and J 4 bases; nucleotides not matched to a gene: 5. The CDR3 coding sequence is TGTGCCAGCAGCGGACAGGACAGCTATGGCTACACCTTC. Encoded protein: CASSGQDSYGYTF.

In its sample, this clonotype was seen many times. The chain uses TRBV6-5 and TRBJ2-1, with 8 bases identical to TRBD2. Trimming at V came to 6 bases and at J to 4 bases, leaving 2 bases not matched to a gene. The CDR3 consists of 13 residues. CDR1 is MNHEY and CDR2 is SVGAGI in the germline V gene. CDR3 sequence: CASRGLAYNEQFF. The CDR3, as DNA: TGTGCCAGCAGAGGACTAGCTTACAATGAGCAGTTCTTC.

The V call is TRBV27, the J call TRBJ2-3; D might be TRBD1 (6 bases). Trimming removed 6 bases from V and 6 bases from J, with 13 bases in between. Germline V gene sequence: CDR1 MNHEY, CDR2 SMNVEV (reference sequence). The CDR3 sequence is 13 residues long. The CDR3 region has the DNA TGTGCCAGCAGGACAGGATGGGCGGATACGCAGTATTTT. Its protein is CASRTGWADTQYF.

V is TRBV6-2 or TRBV6-3 and J is TRBJ1-2; 9 nucleotides line up with TRBD1. V lost 2 bases and J lost 4; bases outside the gene matches: 5. CDR1 and CDR2 (germline): MNHEY, SVGEGT. The CDR3 is made up of 15 amino acids. CDR3 protein: CASSYITGGPYGYTF. CDR3 sequence (DNA): TGTGCCAGCAGTTACATCACAGGGGGCCCCTATGGCTACACCTTC.

The sample holds a few counts of this clonotype. The V and J genes are TRBV7-2 and TRBJ1-2; possible D gene TRBD1, 5 bases. Trimming cost V 6 bases and J 1 base, with 12 bases left between them. From germline, CDR1 is SGHTA and CDR2 FQGNSA. The CDR3 runs to 14 residues. The DNA of the CDR3 is TGTGCCAGCAGTTGGACAATGGGTAACTATGGCTACACCTTC. Translation: CASSWTMGNYGYTF.

The chain links TRBV5-4 to TRBJ2-7, with 8 bases lining up with TRBD2. This CDR3 has 15 amino acids. With V trimmed by 0 bases and J by 2 bases, 4 bases remained unmatched. Per the germline V gene, CDR1 is SGHNT and CDR2 is YYREEE (reference sequence). The CDR3 nucleotides are TGTGCCAGCAGCTTGGGTGCGGGGGGAACCTACGAGCAGTACTTC. Amino acids: CASSLGAGGTYEQYF.